The source of this T cell receptor beta chain is a study of blood T cell repertoires in COVID-19 (dated by TCRdb to the early 2020s). About the study as a whole: The collaborator samples originated in the United States, Italy and Spain and spanned the acute and convalescent phases of COVID-19. The material from the prospective study consisted of cDNA or gDNA derived from T cells, B-cell-depleted T cells, or PBMCs. The sample metadata nearly always contained a de-identified subject ID, COVID-19 status, age in years and sex. A freely available public database, intended as a resource for researchers studying the immune response to SARS-CoV-2, is where the repertoires were released. Where available, HLA class I and class II types were taken from metadata supplied by the sample provider and were not determined by assay-based typing. The samples were drawn from two sources: the first 160 participants of the ongoing ImmuneRACE study, and 1,254 subjects contributed by 6 global collaborators. Deeply sampled blood TCRbeta repertoires from subjects exposed to, actively infected with, or recovered from COVID-19 were included in the dataset.

TCRbeta CDR3 regions were amplified from genomic DNA using the immunoSEQ Assay, a bias-controlled multiplex PCR. On the authors' methods: Within the assay, amplification of reference gene primers was used to estimate how many nucleated cells each sample contained. To quantify the absolute abundance of each unique TCRbeta CDR3 rearrangement, sequence reads were collapsed and filtered. Productive Simpson clonality was computed per sample as the square root of Simpson's diversity index over productive rearrangements. Not all clones reach the TCRdb copy of this immuneACCESS table, which keeps in-frame sequences only. Checked studies attribute under half of the gap to unresolved V genes and leave the rest unexplained. The DNA was the basis for D and trimming; V, J and clone size are from that table. The sample data list some 130,000 clones, and roughly four fifths of these were observed just once. The top ten constitute over 15% of the sample.

About this clone: The antigen this receptor binds is unknown. Per-base qualities were not stored, and no clone one base away is much larger.

Sequences MNHEY (CDR1) and SVGAGI (CDR2) are obtained from the germline V gene. Taken from cysteine to phenylalanine, the CDR3 has 14 residues. Only the CDR3 portion is preserved as DNA: 42 bases, with reading frame beginning at the first base. Unmatched junction bases come to 11, with V trimmed by 7 bases and J by 8 bases. Enrolling through a virtual design, the prospective study's participants ranged in age from about 18 to 100 years and lived across 20 to 30 United States geographic areas. To assign participants to cohorts, the prospective study relied on clinical history that participants themselves reported in a screening survey and a study questionnaire. Recovered participants in ImmuneRACE Cohort 3 were defined by two consecutive negative NP/OP PCR tests, clearance by a healthcare professional, or resolution of symptoms. In the prospective study, mobile phlebotomists collected whole blood, serum and a nasopharyngeal or oropharyngeal swab from each participant. Prospective study participants could optionally give additional blood draws and questionnaires over an approximately two-month period. Before DNA extraction, prospective study blood samples were shipped either frozen or at room temperature.

Broader findings and caveats from the paper: Clinical and demographic metadata were provided uncurated, with the amount varying by source and participant.

The sequence is built from TRBV6-5 and TRBJ1-2, with 9 bases in between that match TRBD1. The TCR sequence derives from a man aged 25-40 years who had recovered from COVID-19. Sequenced material: PBMCs or T cells enriched from blood (not recorded which). The encoded CDR3 is CASKPTGGIGGYTF. The nucleotide sequence is TGTGCCAGCAAGCCAACAGGGGGCATTGGGGGCTACACCTTC.